Presented here are 20 T cell receptor beta chains from one specimen sequenced in a study of CD8+ T cells in alopecia areata. Extracted from the samples, RNA was reverse transcribed into cDNA to serve as the sequencing template. Profiling relied on immunoSEQ multiplex PCR, and the TCRdb table lists in-frame clones only, not all of them. This sample has under 85,000 clones; about half occur once, and the top ten carry 15% to 20%. The starting material was CD8+ T cells sorted from blood, obtained at week 0. The receptors come from a human donor with alopecia areata.

In this sample, this clone turned up a few times. The chain couples TRBV11-2 to TRBJ1-2; D uncertain. Germline CDR1 is SGHAT and CDR2 is FQNNGV. The CDR3 has 13 residues. Trimming took 1 base from V and 6 from J, leaving 9 bases between them. CDR3 sequence reads: CASSLAVTDGYTF. The CDR3 nucleotides read TGTGCCAGCAGCTTAGCCGTGACGGATGGCTACACCTTC.

V gene TRBV29-1 combines with J gene TRBJ1-1; perhaps TRBD1 as D (5 bases). The ends were cut back, 3 bases at V and 10 bases at J, with 15 bases in the middle. The CDR3 is made up of 12 amino acids. Germline V gene lookup returns CDR1 SQVTM and CDR2 ANQGSEA. CDR3 loop: CSVDTGTSGAFF. The CDR3 DNA reads as TGCAGCGTTGATACAGGAACCTCAGGAGCTTTCTTT.

The chain carries TRBV4-1 and TRBJ2-7, with 7 bases lining up with TRBD1. Unmatched junction bases numbered 6, after V lost 5 bases and J lost 2 bases. The germline gives CDR1 MGHRA, CDR2 YSYEKL. This CDR3 comprises 14 residues. CDR3 amino acids: CASSTVTGTYEQYF. CDR3 nucleotides: TGCGCCAGCAGCACGGTGACAGGGACCTACGAGCAGTACTTC.

The chain has TRBV27 and TRBJ2-2; perhaps TRBD2 as D (7 bases). The CDR3 extends over 15 amino acids. Trimming removed 4 bases at V and 6 bases at J, with 15 bases between. Germline V gives CDR1 MNHEY, CDR2 SMNVEV (reference sequence). The CDR3 sequence is CASSYPGEGAGELFF. The CDR3 region has the DNA TGTGCCAGCAGTTACCCGGGGGAGGGGGCCGGGGAGCTGTTTTTT.

This clone was detected many times. The chain uses TRBV7-9 and TRBJ1-1; D is ambiguous. The CDR3 has 14 residues. The germline V gene encodes CDR1 SEHNR and CDR2 FQNEAQ (reference sequence). Trimming shortened V by 7 bases and J by 1 base, and 13 bases separated the two germline ends. The CDR3 DNA follows: TGTGCCAGCACCCCCCTAGGGAGGAACACTGAAGCTTTCTTT. Translated, it gives CASTPLGRNTEAFF.

The chain carries TRBV6-1 and TRBJ2-3; perhaps TRBD1 as D (5 bases). Germline values: CDR1 MNHNS, CDR2 SASEGT. Between the trimmed V and J ends, which lost 2 bases and 4 bases, there was a span of 10 bases. CDR3 length equals 14 residues. The CDR3 nucleotides are TGTGCCAGCAGTGAATGGACAAGCCCAGATACGCAGTATTTT. Translating it yields CASSEWTSPDTQYF.

This clone has only one observation. The chain uses TRBV7-2 and TRBJ2-7; unclear D gene. Trimming took 5 bases from V and 3 from J, leaving 11 bases between them. The germline gives CDR1 SGHTA, CDR2 FQGNSA. The CDR3 has 13 amino acids. CDR3 sequence reads: CASSPPGYYEQYF. CDR3 bases: TGTGCCAGCAGCCCACCCGGTTACTACGAGCAGTACTTC.

This clone was seen a few times. J is TRBJ2-3 and V is TRBV4-1; 7 nucleotides align to TRBD2. This CDR3 is built from 14 residues. Germline values: CDR1 MGHRA, CDR2 YSYEKL. J lost 3 bases, V lost 1 base, and 1 base had no gene match. In DNA, the CDR3 is TGCGCCAGCAGCCAAGTGGGGGGGACAGATACGCAGTATTTT. Its translation is CASSQVGGTDTQYF.

This clone was detected only a few times. The chain combines TRBV4-3 with TRBJ2-7, with D uncertain. CDR1 is LGHNA, CDR2 YSLEER, per germline. The V end was cut by 0 bases, the J end by 5 bases, with 8 bases between. CDR3 size: 13 residues. The CDR3 sequence is CASSQEGWDEQYF. In DNA, the CDR3 is TGCGCCAGCAGCCAAGAGGGGTGGGACGAGCAGTACTTC.

In this sample, this clone turned up once. V gene TRBV4-3 combines with J gene TRBJ2-2; 8 bases map to TRBD1. Germline V gene lookup returns CDR1 LGHNA and CDR2 YSLEER. This CDR3 region has 17 residues. The trim removed 0 bases at V and 4 bases at J, leaving 7 bases unmatched. The CDR3 here is CASSQDRTGLGTGELFF. The CDR3 coding sequence is TGCGCCAGCAGCCAAGACCGGACAGGGTTGGGCACCGGGGAGCTGTTTTTT.

This clone was found many times. The chain couples TRBV27 to TRBJ2-7; 10 bases are shared with TRBD1. The CDR3 has 16 amino acids. V shed 0 bases, J shed 3 bases, and the junction held 5 bases outside the gene matches. Germline V CDR1 and CDR2: MNHEY, SMNVEV (reference sequence). The CDR3 coding sequence is TGTGCCAGCAGTTTATCCCCCGGGACAGGGGTCTACGAGCAGTACTTC. Translating it yields CASSLSPGTGVYEQYF.

This rearrangement joins TRBV7-2 to TRBJ1-1; unclear D gene. The CDR3 is 15 residues long. CDR1 and CDR2 (germline): SGHTA, FQGNSA. The V gene lost 5 bases and the J gene lost 6 bases, with 19 bases spanning the gap. The CDR3 is CASSRLKPPEAEAFF. Written as DNA, the CDR3 is TGTGCCAGCAGCCGCTTAAAGCCGCCTGAGGCTGAAGCTTTCTTT.

The chain carries TRBV30 and TRBJ2-1, with D unresolved. Trimming took off 0 bases at V and 7 bases at J, with 7 bases between the two ends. The germline V gene has CDR1 GTSNPN and CDR2 SVGIG (reference sequence). The CDR3 contains 12 residues. CDR3 sequence (DNA): TGTGCCTGGAGTGTGGCCGCAAATGAGCAGTTCTTC. This codes for CAWSVAANEQFF.

J is TRBJ2-7 and V is TRBV7-8, with D tentatively TRBD2 (5 bases). CDR1 is SGHVS, CDR2 FQNEAQ, per germline. This CDR3 is built from 13 residues. Trimming cost V 6 bases and J 4 bases, with 13 bases left between them. CDR3 loop: CASRELRGYEQYF. CDR3 coding DNA: TGTGCCAGCAGGGAGCTAAGAGGGTACGAGCAGTACTTC.

The chain carries TRBV7-2 and TRBJ2-5, with 7 bases that match TRBD1. CDR3 length: 15 residues. Germline trimming cut 1 base from V and 1 base from J; bases unmatched to any gene: 3. Germline-derived CDR1 and CDR2 are SGHTA and FQGNSA. The CDR3 coding sequence is TGTGCCAGCAGCTTAGGAGCAGGGGGCCAAGAGACCCAGTACTTC. Translating gives CASSLGAGGQETQYF.

This clone was observed a handful of times. The genes are TRBV14 and TRBJ2-1; 9 nucleotides line up with TRBD1. This CDR3 comprises 17 residues. Per the germline V gene, CDR1 is SGHDN and CDR2 is FVKESK. Unmatched junction bases numbered 11, after V lost 0 bases and J lost 8 bases. The CDR3 DNA sequence: TGTGCCAGCAGCCAAGAAGGCAGGAGGGACAGGGAGGATGAGCAGTTCTTC. Its protein is CASSQEGRRDREDEQFF.

This chain uses TRBV29-1 with TRBJ1-2; TRBD1 is a possible D gene (6 bases). The germline V gene has CDR1 SQVTM and CDR2 ANQGSEA. The CDR3 runs to 13 residues. The germline V and J ends were trimmed by 4 bases and 4 bases, with 13 bases remaining between them. The CDR3 loop is CSVVPGASYGYTF. For the CDR3, the DNA is TGCAGCGTTGTTCCGGGGGCTTCCTATGGCTACACCTTC.

The rearrangement links TRBV29-1 to TRBJ2-1, with D perhaps matching TRBD1 (5 bases). The CDR3 covers 13 residues. V lost 8 bases and J lost 8, with 19 bases in between. Looked up from germline, CDR1 is SQVTM and CDR2 is ANQGSEA. CDR3 sequence reads: CSSHGAYSDEQFF. The CDR3 coding sequence is TGCAGCTCTCATGGGGCTTATTCAGATGAGCAGTTCTTC.

The chain recombines TRBV29-1 with TRBJ2-5; D gene uncertain. The CDR3 runs 14 residues. Germline V gene sequence: CDR1 SQVTM, CDR2 ANQGSEA. The V gene lost 0 bases and the J gene lost 4 bases, with 12 bases spanning the gap. The DNA for the CDR3 is TGCAGCGTTGAAGATAATGCGCGCGGAGAGACCCAGTACTTC. Protein product: CSVEDNARGETQYF.

The chain has TRBV7-9 and TRBJ2-6; weak D call: TRBD1 (5 bases). Trimming removed 5 bases at V and 6 bases at J, with 14 bases between. Germline assignment: CDR1 SEHNR and CDR2 FQNEAQ (reference sequence). The CDR3 spans 15 residues. The CDR3 sequence is CASSQDIVEANVLTF. The CDR3 DNA sequence: TGTGCCAGCAGCCAGGACATCGTAGAGGCCAACGTCCTGACTTTC.